These 10 T cell receptor beta chains share one sample of origin, sequenced in a study of blood T cell repertoires in COVID-19. TCRdb's table, derived via immunoSEQ multiplex PCR, lists solely in-frame clones and lacks some. The repertoire holds 110,000 or so clones, with around 84% as singletons. The sequencing input was peripheral blood. The receptors stem from a woman older than 75 with active or convalescent COVID-19.

J is TRBJ2-3 and V is TRBV2; 10 bases fit TRBD2. Germline values: CDR1 SNHLY, CDR2 FYNNEI. The junction had 3 bases not matched to a gene; V was cut back by 8 bases and J by 4 bases. The CDR3 extends over 13 amino acids. The CDR3 is CASVGLAADTQYF. CDR3 nucleotides: TGTGCCAGCGTTGGACTAGCGGCAGATACGCAGTATTTT.

This clone was seen a few times. The V gene is TRBV19, the J gene TRBJ1-2; D perhaps matches TRBD1 (6 bases). CDR3 size: 15 residues. Trimming took off 3 bases at V and 8 bases at J, with 19 bases between the two ends. Germline loops: CDR1 LNHDA, CDR2 SQIVND (reference sequence). The CDR3 nucleotides read TGTGCCAGTAGTATCGGGACACCCAAGTCGACGGGCTACACCTTC. Its translation: CASSIGTPKSTGYTF.

V is TRBV3-1 (or the pseudogene TRBV3-2) and J is TRBJ1-2; TRBD1 matches at 9 bases. The germline V gene encodes CDR1 LGHDT and CDR2 YNNKEL (reference sequence). This CDR3 contains 16 residues. The J segment lost 6 bases and the V segment lost 4 bases, leaving 12 bases of the junction unmatched. The CDR3 coding sequence is TGTGCCAGCAGCCTCAGCGCCCGGGACAGGGCTAATGGCTACACCTTC. Translating gives CASSLSARDRANGYTF.

This clone has just one count. The gene calls are TRBV7-6 and TRBJ1-5; D gene unclear. The CDR3 spans 13 residues. V lost 10 bases and J lost 3, with 13 bases in between. The germline V gene has CDR1 SGHVS and CDR2 FNYEAQ. The CDR3 bases are TGTGCCACCTCCCGGGAGGTCAATCAGCCCCAGCATTTT. It yields the protein CATSREVNQPQHF.

The CDR3 loop is CASSFASDRQETQYF. DNA of the CDR3: TGTGCCAGCAGCTTCGCATCGGACAGGCAAGAGACCCAGTACTTC. V usage is TRBV5-6 and J usage is TRBJ2-5; 7 nucleotides line up with TRBD1. CDR3 length: 15 amino acids. Germline CDR1 SGHDT, CDR2 YYEEEE. V lost 2 bases and J lost 2; bases outside the gene matches: 6. Complete variable domain (other parts from reference TRBV5-6 and TRBJ2-5): DAGVTQSPTHLIKTRGQQVTLRCSPKSGHDTVSWYQQALGQGPQFIFQYYEEEERQRGNFPDRFSGHQFPNYSSELNVNALLLGDSALYLCASSFASDRQETQYFGPGTRLLVL.

The chain recombines TRBV25-1 with TRBJ2-7; tentative D call: TRBD1 (6 bases). The CDR3 consists of 15 residues. In germline, CDR1 is MGHDK, CDR2 SYGVNS. The germline V and J ends were trimmed by 5 bases and 0 bases, with 14 bases remaining between them. The chain's CDR3 is CASSTRDTSSYEQYF. CDR3 nucleotides: TGTGCCAGCAGTACAAGGGACACCTCCTCCTACGAGCAGTACTTC.

The V gene is TRBV12-3 or TRBV12-4, the J gene TRBJ2-1; no reliable D call. The CDR3 has 13 residues. Trimming removed 3 bases from V and 3 bases from J, with 6 bases in between. DNA for the CDR3: TGTGCCAGCAGTTTTGCGTTCTACAATGAGCAGTTCTTC. Translated: CASSFAFYNEQFF.

The table lists this clone with a few counts. V usage is TRBV5-1 and J usage is TRBJ2-1, with 7 nucleotides matching TRBD1. Germline V CDR1 and CDR2: SGHRS, YFSETQ. The V gene end was trimmed by 2 bases and the J gene end by 4 bases; junction bases not matched to a gene: 6. This CDR3 region has 15 residues. In DNA, the CDR3 is TGCGCCAGCAGCTTAGGGGGCGAGAGGTACAATGAGCAGTTCTTC. Its protein is CASSLGGERYNEQFF.

The rearrangement joins TRBV29-1 to TRBJ1-1; D is ambiguous. Trimming took off 6 bases at V and 5 bases at J, with 13 bases between the two ends. The CDR3 runs to 12 residues. Germline loops: CDR1 SQVTM, CDR2 ANQGSEA. The CDR3 loop reads CSVYGVGTEAFF. CDR3 coding DNA: TGCAGCGTGTACGGGGTAGGAACTGAAGCTTTCTTT. The full variable domain, rest sourced from reference TRBV29-1 and TRBJ1-1, is SAVISQKPSRDICQRGTSLTIQCQVDSQVTMMFWYRQQPGQSLTLIATANQGSEATYESGFVIDKFPISRPNLTFSTLTVSNMSPEDSSIYLCSVYGVGTEAFFGQGTRLTVV.

The chain combines TRBV28 with TRBJ2-5; TRBD1 matches at 8 bases. Trimming at V came to 6 bases and at J to 5 bases, leaving 11 bases not matched to a gene. This CDR3 contains 15 residues. CDR1 and CDR2 from the germline V gene are MDHEN and SYDVKM. The CDR3 sequence is CASSPTQGALETQYF. The CDR3 DNA sequence: TGTGCCAGCAGCCCGACCCAGGGGGCTTTGGAGACCCAGTACTTC.